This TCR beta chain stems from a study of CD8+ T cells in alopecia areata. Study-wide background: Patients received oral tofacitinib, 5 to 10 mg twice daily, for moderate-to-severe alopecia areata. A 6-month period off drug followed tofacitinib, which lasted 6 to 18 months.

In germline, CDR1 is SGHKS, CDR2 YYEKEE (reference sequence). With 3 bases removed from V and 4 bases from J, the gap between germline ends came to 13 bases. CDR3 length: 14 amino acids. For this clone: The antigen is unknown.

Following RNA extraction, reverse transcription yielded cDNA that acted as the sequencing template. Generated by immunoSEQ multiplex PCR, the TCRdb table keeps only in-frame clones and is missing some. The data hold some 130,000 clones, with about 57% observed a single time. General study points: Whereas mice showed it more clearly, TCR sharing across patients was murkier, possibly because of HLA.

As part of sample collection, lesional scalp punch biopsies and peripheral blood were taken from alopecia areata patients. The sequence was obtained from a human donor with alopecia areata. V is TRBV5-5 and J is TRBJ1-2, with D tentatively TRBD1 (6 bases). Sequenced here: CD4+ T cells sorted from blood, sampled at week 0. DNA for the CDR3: TGTGCCAGCAGCTCCACAGGGTCCCTCTATGGCTACACCTTC. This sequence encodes CASSSTGSLYGYTF.